This TCR beta chain is drawn from a study of blood T cell repertoires in COVID-19. Overall study: Acute-phase and convalescent COVID-19 samples originated in the United States, Italy and Spain.

Germline trimming cut 1 base from V and 4 bases from J; bases unmatched to any gene: 9. From germline, CDR1 is LGHDT and CDR2 YNNKEL (reference sequence). This CDR3 is built from 18 residues. This table comes from immunoSEQ multiplex PCR, and its TCRdb copy is limited to in-frame clones, with some not included. This sample has around 100,000 clones, with around 92% found just once. This TCR came from a man aged 45 to 65 with active COVID-19. This chain links TRBV3-1 (or the pseudogene TRBV3-2) with TRBJ2-3, with 12 bases identical to TRBD2. The sample taken for sequencing was peripheral blood. CDR3 nucleotides: TGTGCCAGCAGCCAAGGGTCACTAGCGGGAGGTCAGGCAGATACGCAGTATTTT. It translates to CASSQGSLAGGQADTQYF.